The source of this TCR beta chain is a study of T cell responses to AZD1222 COVID-19 vaccine. The ends were cut back, 3 bases at V and 0 bases at J, with 20 bases in the middle. The CDR3 runs 17 residues. CDR1 is DFQATT, CDR2 SNEGSKA, per germline (reference sequence). Sequencing used immunoSEQ multiplex PCR; TCRdb keeps in-frame clones, though not all of them. In the table there are 200,000 to 250,000 clones, 90% to 95% of which are singletons. The genes are TRBV20-1 and TRBJ1-2, with a tentative D call TRBD1 (5 bases). The sample consisted of peripheral blood, taken on day 0 of MenACWY control vaccination. This receptor was obtained from an adult in good health. CDR3 sequence (DNA): TGCAGTGCTAGTGCCCAGAGGGGAACAACTTCTAACTATGGCTACACCTTC. Translating it yields CSASAQRGTTSNYGYTF.